Listed below are T cell receptor beta chains from one sample, sequenced in a study of T-cell memory formation after mild COVID-19. A single record per CDR3 protein comes from TCRdb applying MiXCR to the 5' RACE reads. In the table there are roughly 580,000 distinct CDR3 sequences, more than 15% of which are singletons. Sample: PBMCs or a T cell subset sorted from them (not recorded which). Receptor source: an adult woman who had mild COVID-19 (a few samples of this study predate the infection). Cell type and time point are not known. The CDR3 runs from the conserved cysteine through the conserved F or W. Fields, in order: J gene, D gene, V gene, CDR3 length, clone size, CDR3 DNA, CDR3 protein. D genes are given only for firm matches. Size tells how often a clone was seen (once, few, many) or the class of an expanded clone, and some rows leave it out.

J: TRBJ2-2; D: TRBD2; V: TRBV4-3; length: 21; size: many; DNA: TGCGCCAGCAGCCAAGACCTGCAGACTAGCGGGAGGAATATAGGCTCCGGGGAGCTGTTTTTT; CDR3: CASSQDLQTSGRNIGSGELFF
J: TRBJ2-7; D: -; V: TRBV20-1; length: 13; size: -; DNA: TGCAGTGCCAACCGGGACGGGAGCTACGAGCAGTACTTC; CDR3: CSANRDGSYEQYF
J: TRBJ2-2; D: -; V: TRBV7-3; length: 14; size: few; DNA: TGTGCCAGCAGCTCGACAGAGAACACCGGGGAGCTGTTTTTT; CDR3: CASSSTENTGELFF
J: TRBJ2-7; D: TRBD1; V: TRBV27; length: 13; size: -; DNA: TGTGCCAGCAGGAGGGACAGGGGCCACGAGCAGTACTTC; CDR3: CASRRDRGHEQYF
J: TRBJ1-1; D: TRBD1; V: TRBV20-1; length: 14; size: -; DNA: TGCAGTGCTAGAAGTGACAGGGGGCATACTGAAGCTTTCTTT; CDR3: CSARSDRGHTEAFF
J: TRBJ1-2; D: -; V: TRBV25-1; length: 16; size: -; DNA: TGTGCCAGCAGTGAGGCCAAGGGGGGGCGTCACTATGGCTACACCTTC; CDR3: CASSEAKGGRHYGYTF
J: TRBJ1-1; D: -; V: TRBV4-3; length: 13; size: -; DNA: TGCGCCAGCAGCCAAGATACGAAGTCTGAAGCTTTCTTT; CDR3: CASSQDTKSEAFF
J: TRBJ1-2; D: -; V: TRBV12-3/TRBV12-4; length: 13; size: few; DNA: TGTGCCAGCAGGCCGGCAGGGGCAGGGGGCTACACCTTC; CDR3: CASRPAGAGGYTF
J: TRBJ2-3; D: TRBD2; V: TRBV6-2/TRBV6-3; length: 17; size: -; DNA: TGTGCCAGCAGTCTACTAGCGGGAGCTCTCCCCACAGATACGCAGTATTTT; CDR3: CASSLLAGALPTDTQYF
J: TRBJ1-4; D: -; V: TRBV20-1; length: 14; size: few; DNA: TGCAGTGCTAGTATCAGGGCTTCTAATGAAAAACTGTTTTTT; CDR3: CSASIRASNEKLFF
J: TRBJ2-5; D: -; V: TRBV28; length: 16; size: -; DNA: TGTGCCAGCAGTTTATCGGCAGGGTTGTGGCAAGAGACCCAGTACTTC; CDR3: CASSLSAGLWQETQYF
J: TRBJ1-5; D: -; V: TRBV6-5; length: 14; size: -; DNA: TGTGCCAGCAGCAAACTCCAAGGGGATGGACAGCCCCATTTT; CDR3: CASSKLQGDGQPHF
J: TRBJ1-5; D: -; V: TRBV12-3/TRBV12-4; length: 14; size: -; DNA: TGTGCCAGCAGTAAAACCGAATCCCTTGGTCCCCAGCATTTT; CDR3: CASSKTESLGPQHF
J: TRBJ2-1; D: TRBD1; V: TRBV20-1; length: 11; size: many; DNA: TGCAGTGCAACAGGGGGCAGGGAGCAGTTCTTC; CDR3: CSATGGREQFF
J: TRBJ2-7; D: -; V: TRBV4-1; length: 15; size: -; DNA: TGCGCCAGCAGCCAAGCAGGAGGGTCCGCCTACGAGCAGTACTTC; CDR3: CASSQAGGSAYEQYF
J: TRBJ2-3; D: TRBD2; V: TRBV4-3; length: 16; size: -; DNA: TGCGCCAGCAGCCAAGATAGTGGGAGGGTCGCAGATACGCAGTATTTT; CDR3: CASSQDSGRVADTQYF
J: TRBJ1-3; D: -; V: TRBV19; length: 17; size: -; DNA: TGTGCCAGTAGTATAAAAGGGTTCGAGGGAAGGCGAAACACCATATATTTT; CDR3: CASSIKGFEGRRNTIYF
J: TRBJ2-7; D: TRBD2; V: TRBV11-3; length: 13; size: -; DNA: TGTGCCAGCAGGGGTAGGCGGGAGGTTGAGCAGTACTTC; CDR3: CASRGRREVEQYF
J: TRBJ1-2; D: -; V: TRBV24-1; length: 13; size: -; DNA: TGTGCCACCTCAGAATCAGCTAACTATGGCTACACCTTC; CDR3: CATSESANYGYTF
J: TRBJ2-3; D: TRBD2; V: TRBV19; length: 17; size: few; DNA: TGTGCCAGTAGTAACCTGCCTAGCGGGGGGTCCACAGATACGCAGTATTTT; CDR3: CASSNLPSGGSTDTQYF
J: TRBJ2-5; D: -; V: TRBV29-1; length: 16; size: -; DNA: TGCAGCGTTGAACGATGGACAGAGGATTCGAGAGAGACCCAGTACTTC; CDR3: CSVERWTEDSRETQYF
J: TRBJ1-1; D: -; V: TRBV11-2; length: 15; size: few; DNA: TGTGCCAGCAGCCAAATTCGTGGCAGGAACACTGAAGCTTTCTTT; CDR3: CASSQIRGRNTEAFF
J: TRBJ1-2; D: -; V: TRBV12-3/TRBV12-4; length: 11; size: -; DNA: TGTGCCAGCAGCAACGGGGGTGGCTACACCTTC; CDR3: CASSNGGGYTF
J: TRBJ2-7; D: -; V: TRBV2; length: 15; size: -; DNA: TGTGCCAGCACCCCAACAGGGACTGGGAACTACGAGCAGTACTTC; CDR3: CASTPTGTGNYEQYF
J: TRBJ1-4; D: -; V: TRBV6-5; length: 16; size: few; DNA: TGTGCCAGCAGTTCCCTTCCAGTTGGGACTAATGAAAAACTGTTTTTT; CDR3: CASSSLPVGTNEKLFF
J: TRBJ1-4; D: -; V: TRBV11-2; length: 12; size: -; DNA: TGTGCCAGCAGCTTAGTCCCCGAAAAACTGTTTTTT; CDR3: CASSLVPEKLFF
J: TRBJ2-7; D: -; V: TRBV5-5; length: 10; size: many; DNA: TGTGCCAGCAGCTTGAACGAGCAGTACTTC; CDR3: CASSLNEQYF
J: TRBJ2-1; D: -; V: TRBV7-8; length: 16; size: -; DNA: TGTGCCAGCAGCTTACTCCAGGGAGCGGGTTACAATGAGCAGTTCTTC; CDR3: CASSLLQGAGYNEQFF
J: TRBJ2-3; D: -; V: TRBV5-1; length: 13; size: few; DNA: TGCGCCAGCAGCTTCGGGGAGTCAGATACGCAGTATTTT; CDR3: CASSFGESDTQYF
J: TRBJ2-3; D: -; V: TRBV25-1; length: 11; size: -; DNA: -; CDR3: CASFGQGTQYF
J: TRBJ2-5; D: -; V: TRBV29-1; length: 13; size: -; DNA: TGCAGCGTGCCCGGGGAGCGACAAGAGACCCAGTACTTC; CDR3: CSVPGERQETQYF
J: TRBJ2-1; D: TRBD2; V: TRBV11-3; length: 16; size: many; DNA: TGTGCCAGCAGCAAGGGACTAGCGGGCTCCTACAATGAGCAGTTCTTC; CDR3: CASSKGLAGSYNEQFF
J: TRBJ2-2; D: TRBD2; V: TRBV20-1; length: 14; size: few; DNA: TGCAGTGCTAGGGGACTAGCCACCGCCGGGGAGCTGTTTTTT; CDR3: CSARGLATAGELFF
J: TRBJ2-6; D: TRBD2; V: TRBV7-6; length: 19; size: few; DNA: TGTGCCAGCAGCTTACGGACTAGCGGGGGATTTTCTGGGGCCAACGTCCTGACTTTC; CDR3: CASSLRTSGGFSGANVLTF
J: TRBJ2-7; D: -; V: TRBV14; length: 13; size: -; DNA: TGTGCCACCACGGGACACTTGCCCTACGAGCAGTACTTC; CDR3: CATTGHLPYEQYF
J: TRBJ1-6; D: -; V: TRBV4-2; length: 12; size: few; DNA: TGTGCCAGCAGCCGGGACTTGGGCCCCCTCCACTTT; CDR3: CASSRDLGPLHF
J: TRBJ1-4; D: -; V: TRBV6-5; length: 14; size: -; DNA: TGTGCCAGCGGGTATTACGGGACGGTTGAAAAACTGTTTTTT; CDR3: CASGYYGTVEKLFF
J: TRBJ2-1; D: -; V: TRBV6-2/TRBV6-3; length: 15; size: few; DNA: TGTGCCAGCAGTTACAAGGAGTCCTCCTACAATGAGCAGTTCTTC; CDR3: CASSYKESSYNEQFF
J: TRBJ1-1; D: -; V: TRBV25-1; length: 14; size: -; DNA: TGTGCCAGCAGTGGTCCGACAGGGAACACTGAAGCTTTCTTT; CDR3: CASSGPTGNTEAFF
J: TRBJ2-2; D: -; V: TRBV3-1; length: 16; size: -; DNA: TGTGCCAGCAGCAGCCAGGGCCAGAGTGGCACCGGGGAGCTGTTTTTT; CDR3: CASSSQGQSGTGELFF
J: TRBJ2-1; D: TRBD2; V: TRBV4-1; length: 16; size: -; DNA: TGCGCCAGCAGCCAAGAACCTAGCGGGAGACCCAATGAGCAGTTCTTC; CDR3: CASSQEPSGRPNEQFF
J: TRBJ2-4; D: -; V: TRBV20-1; length: 14; size: few; DNA: TGCAGTGCTAGAGAGGACCTAGCCAAAAACATTCAGTACTTC; CDR3: CSAREDLAKNIQYF
J: TRBJ2-7; D: -; V: TRBV10-3; length: 13; size: few; DNA: TGTGCCATCAGTGTTACAGTTTCCTACGAGCAGTACTTC; CDR3: CAISVTVSYEQYF
J: TRBJ2-1; D: TRBD1; V: TRBV5-1; length: 15; size: few; DNA: TGCGCCAGCAGCCTGACCGGGACAGTAGACAATGAGCAGTTCTTC; CDR3: CASSLTGTVDNEQFF